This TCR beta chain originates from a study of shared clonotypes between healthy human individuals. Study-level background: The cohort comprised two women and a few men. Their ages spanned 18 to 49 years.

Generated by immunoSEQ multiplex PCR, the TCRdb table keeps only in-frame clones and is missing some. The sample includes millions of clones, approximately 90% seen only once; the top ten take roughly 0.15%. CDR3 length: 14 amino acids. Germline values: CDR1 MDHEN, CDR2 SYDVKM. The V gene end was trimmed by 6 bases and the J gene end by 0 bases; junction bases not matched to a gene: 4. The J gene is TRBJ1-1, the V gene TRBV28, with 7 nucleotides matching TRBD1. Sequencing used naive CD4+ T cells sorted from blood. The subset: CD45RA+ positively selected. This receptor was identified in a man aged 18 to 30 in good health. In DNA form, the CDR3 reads TGTGCCAGCAGAAGGGGACAGTTGAACACTGAAGCTTTCTTT. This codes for CASRRGQLNTEAFF.